The rows below give T cell receptor beta chains drawn from one sample of a study of CD8 T cells in Susac syndrome. TCRdb reanalysed the immunoSEQ multiplex PCR reads using MiXCR and keeps one entry per CDR3 protein. The sample contains some 300,000 distinct CDR3 sequences, around nine tenths of which appear only once. Material: CD8+ T cells from PBMCs. The origin of the receptors is a human donor with multiple sclerosis. Each CDR3 is given with its conserved first and last residue. The order of the fields is CDR3 protein, D gene, V gene, J gene. The D gene is left open where the match is weak.

CDR3aa: CSARASGGLADTQYF
d_gene: TRBD2
v_gene: TRBV20-1
j_gene: TRBJ2-3

CDR3aa: CASSVADYSYEQYF
d_gene: -
v_gene: TRBV2
j_gene: TRBJ2-7

CDR3aa: CASRYSPVGTGGNTIYF
d_gene: -
v_gene: TRBV7-9
j_gene: TRBJ1-3

CDR3aa: CASSLVGTSDEQFF
d_gene: TRBD2
v_gene: TRBV5-5
j_gene: TRBJ2-1

CDR3aa: CSARALRDPQNEQYF
d_gene: -
v_gene: TRBV20-1
j_gene: TRBJ2-7

CDR3aa: CSARPGNTIYF
d_gene: -
v_gene: TRBV20-1
j_gene: TRBJ1-3

CDR3aa: CASSSVAGAGLYQETQYF
d_gene: TRBD2
v_gene: TRBV28
j_gene: TRBJ2-5

CDR3aa: CASSQDRGGFGDTQYF
d_gene: -
v_gene: TRBV4-1
j_gene: TRBJ2-3

CDR3aa: CASRRGRTFYGYTF
d_gene: -
v_gene: TRBV12-3/TRBV12-4
j_gene: TRBJ1-2

CDR3aa: CASRPTSGSLYEQYF
d_gene: TRBD2
v_gene: TRBV6-1
j_gene: TRBJ2-7

CDR3aa: CAWTLTGTGEQYF
d_gene: -
v_gene: TRBV30
j_gene: TRBJ2-7

CDR3aa: CASSLGLAEVQETQYF
d_gene: TRBD2
v_gene: TRBV4-2
j_gene: TRBJ2-5

CDR3aa: CASTDSYGYTF
d_gene: -
v_gene: TRBV7-8
j_gene: TRBJ1-2

CDR3aa: CASSRQFNEKLFF
d_gene: -
v_gene: TRBV25-1
j_gene: TRBJ1-4

CDR3aa: CASSYGGGSNQPQHF
d_gene: -
v_gene: TRBV19
j_gene: TRBJ1-5

CDR3aa: CASSWGSGSSYEQYF
d_gene: -
v_gene: TRBV19
j_gene: TRBJ2-7

CDR3aa: CASSLERGQETQYF
d_gene: TRBD2
v_gene: TRBV7-8
j_gene: TRBJ2-5

CDR3aa: CASSEPGTDYGYTF
d_gene: -
v_gene: TRBV2
j_gene: TRBJ1-2

CDR3aa: CASSSTGTSQTYEQYF
d_gene: TRBD2
v_gene: TRBV7-9
j_gene: TRBJ2-7

CDR3aa: CASSPTDRDRFF
d_gene: TRBD1
v_gene: TRBV18
j_gene: TRBJ2-1

CDR3aa: CASSLWSPPGQLNTEAFF
d_gene: TRBD1
v_gene: TRBV7-3
j_gene: TRBJ1-1

CDR3aa: CASRTVRPLNSPLHF
d_gene: -
v_gene: TRBV28
j_gene: TRBJ1-6

CDR3aa: CASRDNEGYNEQFF
d_gene: -
v_gene: TRBV12-3/TRBV12-4
j_gene: TRBJ2-1

CDR3aa: CASSPRGLRETEAFF
d_gene: -
v_gene: TRBV28
j_gene: TRBJ1-1

CDR3aa: CASSSGPGETDTQYF
d_gene: -
v_gene: TRBV5-6
j_gene: TRBJ2-3

CDR3aa: CASSFLGHNTDTQYF
d_gene: -
v_gene: TRBV12-3/TRBV12-4
j_gene: TRBJ2-3

CDR3aa: CASRPEPRSTDTQYF
d_gene: -
v_gene: TRBV7-6
j_gene: TRBJ2-3

CDR3aa: CASSSGLAGYPSYEQYF
d_gene: TRBD2
v_gene: TRBV7-6
j_gene: TRBJ2-7